This T cell receptor (beta chain) was retrieved from a study of control samples from healthy donors and cancer patients (dated by TCRdb to about 2020). With respect to this clone: Its antigen is still unknown. There are no base qualities to consult, and no much larger clone falls within one base. The same CDR3 is also encoded by other DNA sequences in this sample.

V gives up 3 bases and J gives up 1 base, and the segment between their germline ends measures 6 bases. The CDR3 spans 13 residues, from the cysteine through the phenylalanine. The only DNA kept is the CDR3, 39 bases in frame from the first base. The germline V gene encodes CDR1 MNHEY and CDR2 SMNVEV (reference sequence). The library was obtained by the immunoSEQ multiplex PCR assay. TCRdb provides this immuneACCESS table in a form limited to in-frame rearrangements. Some clones are lacking; in checked studies, under half of them reflect an unresolved V gene, and why the rest are absent is not known. The sample includes over 150,000 clones, with around 90% observed a single time. The top ten clones comprise 1.4% of the sample.

The sequence was obtained from a man between 25 and 39 years old in good health. The sequencing input was blood. This chain joins TRBV27 to TRBJ1-1; no D gene can be assigned with confidence. The CDR3 has the sequence CASSLGGNTEAFF. The bases read TGTGCCAGCAGTTTGGGAGGGAACACTGAAGCTTTCTTT.